This T cell receptor beta chain came from a study of blood T cells in healthy people across ages. Study-wide results and limits: Unsorted PBMCs ruled out conclusive naive versus antigen-experienced comparison. Those diversity estimates obtained from one million T cells were thought to be underestimates.

About this clonotype: What it binds is not known.

Alongside a J-beta primer mix, a sample-barcoded 5' primer served in a second PCR lasting roughly 6 to 11 cycles. Each CDR3 protein gets one entry after TCRdb re-called the 5' RACE reads with MiXCR. The sample holds 1.5 million to 2 million distinct CDR3 sequences, over 25% seen once. Losses at the gene ends were 8 bases for V and 1 base for J; bases not matched to a gene: 4. Germline V CDR1 and CDR2: SQVTM, ANQGSEA. The CDR3 has 12 residues. The specimen sequenced was blood. This chain joins TRBV29-1 and TRBJ2-5; 7 bases agree with TRBD1. This clonotype was sampled from a woman aged 25 to 45 in good health. CDR3 sequence: CSSRQGQETQYF. CDR3 coding DNA: TGCAGCTCAAGACAGGGCCAAGAGACCCAGTACTTC.